This T cell receptor (beta chain) was retrieved from a study of cytomegalovirus exposure and HLA in healthy donors. The primer mix had 60 Vbeta and 13 Jbeta primers. Assay: immunoSEQ multiplex PCR; the TCRdb copy retains only in-frame clones and omits some. The sample shows roughly 160,000 clones, roughly 85% of them seen only once. Germline V gene data show CDR1 as SGHDT and CDR2 as YYEEEE. J was trimmed by 5 bases and V by 4 bases; bases with no gene match: 10. The CDR3 has 17 residues. Input material: PBMCs. The J gene is TRBJ2-1, the V gene TRBV5-6; 12 nucleotides line up with TRBD1. The sequence derives from a male donor in good health and CMV-seropositive. This CDR3 is CASSDHPGQGANNEQFF. The CDR3 DNA reads as TGTGCCAGCAGCGACCACCCGGGACAGGGGGCCAACAATGAGCAGTTCTTC.